Listed below are T cell receptor beta chains from one sample, sequenced in a study of liver allograft versus peripheral blood T cells. TCRdb called the reads again in MiXCR, with one record for every CDR3 protein. This sample has approximately 6,400 distinct CDR3 sequences; about a sixth occur once, and the top ten carry about 49%. The receptors derive from a human patient who had a liver transplant. Some T cells may be graft donor cells. The CDR3 runs from the conserved cysteine through the conserved F or W. A D gene is named only where the DNA matches it firmly. The listing skips clone size in some rows; elsewhere it reads once, few, many or a size class.

>TRBJ2-7|TRBV10-3|few|TRBD2
CAISLTGWTSGSSEQYF
TGTGCCATCAGCCTCACCGGATGGACTAGCGGGAGTTCCGAGCAGTACTTC
>TRBJ2-2|TRBV29-1|medium-sized|-
CSVAGDTGELFF
TGCAGCGTTGCGGGAGACACCGGGGAGCTGTTTTTT
>TRBJ1-1|TRBV19|many|-
CASSIAMDTEAFF
TGTGCCAGTAGTATCGCGATGGACACTGAAGCTTTCTTT
>TRBJ1-4|TRBV30|-|-
CAWSSDRRELFF
TGTGCCTGGAGTAGTGACAGGAGGGAACTGTTTTTT
>TRBJ1-2|TRBV9|-|-
CASSSTADGYTF
TGTGCCAGCAGCTCAACAGCTGATGGCTACACCTTC
>TRBJ2-7|TRBV6-5|many|-
CASTPGHSYEQYF
TGTGCCAGCACCCCTGGACACAGCTACGAGCAGTACTTC
>TRBJ1-2|TRBV6-5|medium-sized|TRBD1
CASSYSVGQGPSYGYTF
TGTGCCAGCAGTTACTCTGTCGGACAGGGGCCCTCCTATGGCTACACCTTC
>TRBJ1-1|TRBV9|-|TRBD1
CASSRDRGRDTEAFF
TGTGCCAGCAGCCGAGACAGGGGGCGTGACACTGAAGCTTTCTTT
>TRBJ2-7|TRBV27|many|-
CASSSPYEQYF
TGTGCCAGCAGCTCCCCCTACGAGCAGTACTTC
>TRBJ2-3|TRBV7-2|medium-sized|TRBD2
CASSDPGLASDTQYF
TGTGCCAGCAGCGATCCGGGACTAGCTTCAGATACGCAGTATTTT
>TRBJ1-1|TRBV6-6|-|TRBD1
CASRTGERNTEAFF
TGTGCCAGCAGGACAGGGGAGAGGAACACTGAAGCTTTCTTT
>TRBJ1-1|TRBV11-2|-|-
CASSRPGGLDTEAFF
TGTGCCAGCAGTCGGCCTGGTGGGTTGGACACTGAAGCTTTCTTT
>TRBJ1-1|TRBV5-6|few|-
CASSLRQWAEAFF
TGTGCCAGCAGCTTACGTCAATGGGCTGAAGCTTTCTTT
>TRBJ1-3|TRBV19|few|-
CASSIFDSSGNTIYF
TGTGCCAGTAGTATATTCGACAGCTCTGGAAACACCATATATTTT
>TRBJ1-2|TRBV13|medium-sized|-
CASNEGGGAYGYTF
TGTGCCAGCAACGAAGGCGGGGGAGCCTATGGCTACACCTTC
>TRBJ2-1|TRBV15|many|TRBD2
CATSSTTSGTYNEQFF
TGTGCCACCAGCAGTACCACTAGCGGTACCTACAATGAGCAGTTCTTC
>TRBJ1-1|TRBV28|-|TRBD1
CASSSTGGMNTEAFF
TGTGCCAGCAGTTCCACAGGGGGCATGAACACTGAAGCTTTCTTT
>TRBJ2-7|TRBV9|many|-
CASSGVGVGQYEQYF
TGTGCCAGCAGCGGAGTGGGTGTGGGACAATACGAGCAGTACTTC
>TRBJ2-1|TRBV12-3/TRBV12-4|few|-
CASSSPWLFNEQFF
TGTGCCAGCAGTTCCCCATGGCTATTCAATGAGCAGTTCTTC
>TRBJ1-1|TRBV27|few|-
CASSLNVNTEAFF
TGTGCCAGCAGTTTGAACGTGAACACTGAAGCTTTCTTT